Only a few counts were recorded for the clone carrying this T cell receptor (beta chain). This record comes from a study of blood T cell repertoires in COVID-19. For the study at large: T cells, B-cell-depleted T cells, or PBMCs supplied cDNA or gDNA.

The CDR3 is 17 amino acids. Trimming cost V 9 bases and J 1 base; bases outside gene matches: 14. Looked up from germline, CDR1 is MNHEY and CDR2 is SMNVEV (reference sequence). Here immunoSEQ multiplex PCR was the method, and the copy in TCRdb shows in-frame clones only, minus some. In the table there are about 480,000 clones, over 75% of which are singletons. V gene TRBV27 combines with J gene TRBJ1-5, with 8 bases matching TRBD1. This sequence was found in a woman aged 40 to 50 who had recovered from COVID-19. The sample taken for sequencing was PBMCs or T cells enriched from blood (not recorded which). CDR3 sequence: CASPGDRGHGSNQPQHF. DNA for the CDR3: TGTGCCAGTCCCGGAGACAGGGGCCATGGGAGCAATCAGCCCCAGCATTTT.